Below are 15 T cell receptor beta chains sequenced from a single sample in a study of CD8 T cells in Susac syndrome. Random hexamers served to reverse transcribe roughly 0.45 to 1 ug RNA. TCRdb re-called the immunoSEQ multiplex PCR reads through MiXCR, storing one row per CDR3 protein. The sample holds under 300,000 distinct CDR3 sequences, 90% to 97% seen once. Sequencing used CD4+ T cells from PBMCs. The receptor set was obtained from a human donor with Susac syndrome.

This clonotype was observed a single time. The chain employs TRBV25-1 and TRBJ2-5; possibly TRBD1 for D (7 bases). The V and J ends lost 7 bases and 5 bases respectively, with 17 bases between them. Germline CDR1 MGHDK, CDR2 SYGVNS. There are 14 residues in the CDR3. The CDR3 DNA sequence: TGTGCCAGCACCCCCGAACCAGGGGGGGAGACCCAGTACTTC. It translates to CASTPEPGGETQYF. The full variable domain, completed using reference TRBV25-1 and TRBJ2-5, is EADIYQTPRYLVIGTGKKITLECSQTMGHDKMYWYQQDPGMELHLIHYSYGVNSTEKGDLSSESTVSRIRTEHFPLTLESARPSHTSQYLCASTPEPGGETQYFGPGTRLLVL.

The rearrangement uses TRBV5-1 and TRBJ2-2; D remains ambiguous. V lost 4 bases to trimming and J lost 0 bases, with 7 bases between them. Germline V gene sequence: CDR1 SGHRS, CDR2 YFSETQ. This CDR3 has 14 residues. The CDR3 bases are TGCGCCAGCAGCCGAAGGGCGAACACCGGGGAGCTGTTTTTT. It yields the protein CASSRRANTGELFF.

The chain couples TRBV23-1 to TRBJ2-7; maybe TRBD2 (5 bases). TRBV23-1 is an open reading frame, and its role is uncertain. Trimming shortened V by 3 bases and J by 0 bases, and 15 bases separated the two germline ends. The CDR3 loop spans 16 amino acids. The CDR3 is CASSQIWRRSSYEQYF. The CDR3 coding sequence is TGCGCCAGCAGTCAGATTTGGCGGAGGAGCTCCTACGAGCAGTACTTC.

This clonotype was recorded once. This chain links TRBV6-5 with TRBJ1-1, with 9 bases matching TRBD1. CDR3 size: 18 residues. The V gene's germline CDR1 is MNHEY and CDR2 SVGAGI. With 3 bases clipped from V and 5 bases from J, the junction kept 16 bases outside the gene matches. The CDR3 sequence is CASSYVDGDRVRRTEAFF. The CDR3 DNA reads TGTGCCAGCAGTTATGTTGACGGGGACAGGGTAAGAAGGACTGAAGCTTTCTTT.

The chain is built from TRBV20-1 and TRBJ2-7, with D possibly being TRBD2 (5 bases). Trimming removed 5 bases from V and 2 bases from J, with 10 bases in between. Germline CDR1 is DFQATT and CDR2 is SNEGSKA (reference sequence). This CDR3 has 12 amino acids. CDR3 amino acids: CSAPDGTYEQYF. In DNA form, the CDR3 reads TGCAGTGCTCCAGACGGGACCTACGAGCAGTACTTC.

This clonotype was seen a single time. One end of the junction fails to match germline, which may point to a read error. The chain employs TRBV7-2 and TRBJ2-1; D is undetermined. The CDR3 covers 13 residues. CDR1 SGHTA and CDR2 FQGNSA come from the germline V gene. CDR3 in amino acids: CASSLDLSSPTVF. In nucleotides, the CDR3 is TGTGCCAGCAGCTTAGATCTTTCCTCCCCGACGGTCTTC.

This chain joins TRBV30 and TRBJ1-5; possibly TRBD1 for D (6 bases). Trimming shortened V by 2 bases and J by 4 bases, and 18 bases separated the two germline ends. Looked up from germline, CDR1 is GTSNPN and CDR2 is SVGIG (reference sequence). CDR3 length equals 16 residues. The CDR3 loop is CAWSYLGGGRNQPQHF. CDR3 bases: TGTGCCTGGAGTTATTTGGGGGGGGGCAGGAATCAGCCCCAGCATTTT.

The chain joins TRBV12-3 or TRBV12-4 to TRBJ2-7; unclear D gene. This CDR3 is 12 amino acids long. V gave up 4 bases and J gave up 2 bases, with 6 bases separating them. The DNA for the CDR3 is TGTGCCAGCAGTTCCTGGACCTACGAGCAGTACTTC. Protein sequence: CASSSWTYEQYF.

J is TRBJ2-6 and V is TRBV7-3; no reliable D call. Germline lookup yields CDR1 SGHTA and CDR2 FQGTGA. CDR3 length: 17 amino acids. The germline V and J ends were trimmed by 0 bases and 0 bases, with 9 bases remaining between them. In nucleotides, the CDR3 is TGTGCCAGCAGCTTAACGAGAGATAGCTCTGGGGCCAACGTCCTGACTTTC. It translates to CASSLTRDSSGANVLTF.

This rearrangement joins TRBV7-6 to TRBJ2-3, with D unclear. The germline CDR1 and CDR2 sequences are SGHVS and FNYEAQ. The CDR3 spans 13 residues. Trimming removed 5 bases from V and 4 bases from J, with 10 bases in between. The CDR3 nucleotides read TGTGCCAGCAGCCGAGTGTCGGCAGATACGCAGTATTTT. Protein: CASSRVSADTQYF.

The V call is TRBV13, the J call TRBJ1-4, with D hard to call. The V end lost 3 bases, the J end lost 6 bases, and 11 bases lay between the germline ends. This CDR3 is 14 amino acids long. The germline V gene has CDR1 PRHDT and CDR2 FYEKMQ (reference sequence). Here the CDR3 reads CASSFRQWDEKLFF. The DNA for the CDR3 is TGTGCCAGCAGCTTCCGGCAGTGGGATGAAAAACTGTTTTTT.

This chain links TRBV20-1 with TRBJ2-1, with TRBD2 identical over 7 bases. The V gene's germline CDR1 is DFQATT and CDR2 SNEGSKA (reference sequence). CDR3 size: 20 residues. V lost 0 bases, J lost 0 bases, and 17 bases stayed unmatched. The CDR3 nucleotides read TGCAGTGCTAGAGATGTGACACAGCGGGAAACACTACTCTCCTACAATGAGCAGTTCTTC. The encoded protein is CSARDVTQRETLLSYNEQFF.

The chain's CDR3 is CSVLDQGQEKLFF. CDR3 DNA: TGCAGCGTCCTCGATCAGGGACAAGAAAAACTGTTTTTT. The chain is built from TRBV29-1 and TRBJ1-4; a weak D match, TRBD1 (6 bases). This CDR3 contains 13 residues. Germline-derived CDR1 and CDR2 are SQVTM and ANQGSEA. V was pared by 6 bases and J by 8 bases, with 16 bases between.

The chain uses TRBV7-3 and TRBJ2-7, with 10 bases that match TRBD2. V lost 8 bases to trimming and J lost 6 bases; unmatched junction nucleotides: 10. This CDR3 region has 14 residues. CDR1 is SGHTA, CDR2 FQGTGA, per germline. DNA for the CDR3: TGTGCCAGCGCGGCTAGCGGGAGATCAGGCGAGCAGTACTTC. Residues: CASAASGRSGEQYF.

The chain's CDR3 is CSAAGTGVQETQYF. In nucleotides, the CDR3 is TGCAGTGCTGCCGGGACAGGGGTACAAGAGACCCAGTACTTC. The chain uses TRBV20-1 and TRBJ2-5, with 10 bases lining up with TRBD1. V lost 5 bases and J lost 2; bases outside the gene matches: 5. CDR3 size: 14 residues. CDR1 DFQATT and CDR2 SNEGSKA come from the germline V gene (reference sequence).